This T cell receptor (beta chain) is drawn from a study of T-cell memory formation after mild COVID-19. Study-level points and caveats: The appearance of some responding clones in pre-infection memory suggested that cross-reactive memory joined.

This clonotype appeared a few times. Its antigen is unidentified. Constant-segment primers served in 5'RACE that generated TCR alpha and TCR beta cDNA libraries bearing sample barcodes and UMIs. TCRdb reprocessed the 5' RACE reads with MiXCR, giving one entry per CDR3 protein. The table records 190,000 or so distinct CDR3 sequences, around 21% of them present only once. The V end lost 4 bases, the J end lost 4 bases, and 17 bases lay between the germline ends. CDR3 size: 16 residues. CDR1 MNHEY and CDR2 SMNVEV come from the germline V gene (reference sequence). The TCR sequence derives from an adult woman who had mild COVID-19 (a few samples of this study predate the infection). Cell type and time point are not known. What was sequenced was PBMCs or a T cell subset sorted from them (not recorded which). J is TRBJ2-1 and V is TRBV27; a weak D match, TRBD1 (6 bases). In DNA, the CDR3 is TGTGCCAGCAGTTGGACGACAGGCTCAGTATACAATGAGCAGTTCTTC. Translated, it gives CASSWTTGSVYNEQFF.